These 30 T cell receptor beta chains came from one sample sequenced in a study of cytomegalovirus exposure and HLA in healthy donors. Amplification used 60 Vbeta primers and 13 Jbeta primers. Sequencing was performed with immunoSEQ multiplex PCR; in TCRdb, only in-frame clones are kept and a portion is missing. In the table there are under 90,000 clones, roughly 67% of which are singletons. Sequenced sample: PBMCs. Source of these receptors: a man aged 35-49 years in good health and CMV-seropositive.

This chain connects TRBV6-5 to TRBJ1-2, with 9 bases fitting TRBD1. Germline V lookup: CDR1 MNHEY, CDR2 SVGAGI. After removal of 7 bases from V and 3 bases from J, the junction contained 9 bases not matched to a gene. This CDR3 has 15 amino acids. The chain's CDR3 is CASNEQGAYDYGYTF. The DNA for the CDR3 is TGTGCCAGCAACGAACAGGGGGCGTACGACTATGGCTACACCTTC.

The chain carries TRBV19 and TRBJ2-5, with 8 bases fitting TRBD1. Germline-derived CDR1 and CDR2 are LNHDA and SQIVND (reference sequence). The CDR3 consists of 14 residues. The V gene end was trimmed by 1 base and the J gene end by 2 bases; junction bases not matched to a gene: 0. CDR3 region: CASSIGTGQETQYF. DNA for the CDR3: TGTGCCAGTAGTATAGGGACAGGGCAAGAGACCCAGTACTTC.

The gene calls are TRBV5-1 and TRBJ2-5; D is unclear. The CDR3 has 11 amino acids. Deletions cut 3 bases from V and 2 bases from J, with 2 bases between. The germline CDR1 and CDR2 sequences are SGHRS and YFSETQ. The CDR3 here is CASSSQETQYF. The CDR3 DNA reads as TGCGCCAGCAGCTCACAAGAGACCCAGTACTTC.

This clone was seen more than once but under ten times. The chain is built from TRBV6-5 and TRBJ1-1, with no clear D. The CDR3 contains 14 residues. CDR1 MNHEY and CDR2 SVGAGI come from the germline V gene. The V end was cut by 5 bases, the J end by 7 bases, with 17 bases between. The CDR3 DNA reads as TGTGCCAGCAGTCAAACCCGCCGGAGTATTGAAGCTTTCTTT. Translated, it gives CASSQTRRSIEAFF.

This clone has just one count. The chain carries TRBV6-6 and TRBJ2-7, with D tentatively TRBD1 (6 bases). Germline V gene data show CDR1 as MNHNY and CDR2 as SVGAGI (reference sequence). Between the trimmed V and J ends, which lost 2 bases and 2 bases, there was a span of 10 bases. This CDR3 has 14 residues. The chain's CDR3 is CASSYLQGTYEQYF. The CDR3 DNA is TGTGCCAGCAGTTACCTACAGGGAACCTACGAGCAGTACTTC.

V usage is TRBV9 and J usage is TRBJ1-2; a possible D gene is TRBD1 (6 bases). Looked up from germline, CDR1 is SGDLS and CDR2 is YYNGEE. The CDR3 runs to 12 residues. With 3 bases removed from V and 10 bases from J, the gap between germline ends came to 13 bases. The CDR3 nucleotides are TGTGCCAGCAGCGCTGACAGGAGTTCCTACACCTTC. The encoded protein is CASSADRSSYTF.

CDR3: CASGLFRTGGSTGELFF. DNA of the CDR3: TGTGCTAGTGGTTTGTTCCGGACAGGGGGTAGCACCGGGGAGCTGTTTTTT. V is TRBV12-5 and J is TRBJ2-2; 10 bases are shared with TRBD1. CDR1 and CDR2 from the germline V gene are LGHNT and FRNRAP. Trimming took 2 bases from V and 4 from J; bases not matched to a gene: 7. The CDR3 is 17 amino acids. The complete variable domain, with remaining parts taken from reference TRBV12-5 and TRBJ2-2, reads DARVTQTPRHKVTEMGQEVTMRCQPILGHNTVFWYRQTMMQGLELLAYFRNRAPLDDSGMPKDRFSAEMPDATLATLKIQPSEPRDSAVYFCASGLFRTGGSTGELFFGEGSRLTVL.

This sequence joins TRBV29-1 and TRBJ2-1, with D possibly TRBD1 on 6 matching bases. The length of the CDR3 is 16 residues. Germline V gene lookup returns CDR1 SQVTM and CDR2 ANQGSEA. The V and J ends lost 2 bases and 5 bases respectively, with 19 bases between them. CDR3 sequence (DNA): TGCAGCGTTGAAAAAAGGGGGTCGACCGGAGACAATGAGCAGTTCTTC. It codes for CSVEKRGSTGDNEQFF.

The chain combines TRBV27 with TRBJ1-4; D uncertain. The V end lost 3 bases, the J end lost 3 bases, and 11 bases lay between the germline ends. Per the germline V gene, CDR1 is MNHEY and CDR2 is SMNVEV (reference sequence). CDR3 length equals 15 residues. CDR3 sequence: CASSFVRGANEKLFF. CDR3 in DNA: TGTGCCAGCAGTTTCGTGAGAGGCGCTAATGAAAAACTGTTTTTT.

The rearrangement joins TRBV25-1 to TRBJ1-2, with 8 bases fitting TRBD1. The trim removed 2 bases at V and 1 base at J, leaving 3 bases unmatched. Looked up from germline, CDR1 is MGHDK and CDR2 is SYGVNS. This CDR3 has 15 amino acids. The CDR3: CASSEQGAYNYGYTF. CDR3 DNA: TGTGCCAGCAGTGAACAGGGGGCTTATAACTATGGCTACACCTTC.

The chain carries TRBV27 and TRBJ1-2, with 7 bases matching TRBD1. Looked up from germline, CDR1 is MNHEY and CDR2 is SMNVEV (reference sequence). CDR3 length equals 14 residues. The V and J ends lost 6 bases and 7 bases, in that order; junction bases with no gene match: 11. Written as DNA, the CDR3 is TGTGCCAGCAGCCAGACAGGGAAAGAGTTTGGCTACACCTTC. Translation: CASSQTGKEFGYTF.

The J gene is TRBJ2-7, the V gene TRBV4-3; the D gene is possibly TRBD1 (5 bases). The CDR3 runs to 16 residues. V dropped 0 bases and J dropped 1 base, with 13 bases sitting between them. The V gene's germline CDR1 is LGHNA and CDR2 YSLEER. CDR3 sequence: CASSQDHRNPSYEQYF. As DNA, the CDR3 is TGCGCCAGCAGCCAAGATCACAGGAACCCGTCCTACGAGCAGTACTTC.

The V gene is TRBV7-9, the J gene TRBJ1-5, with D perhaps TRBD1 (6 bases). CDR3 length: 13 amino acids. Per germline, CDR1 SEHNR and CDR2 FQNEAQ (reference sequence). V was clipped by 4 bases and J by 6 bases, with 10 bases between them. As DNA, the CDR3 is TGTGCCAGCAGCTCAGGGGTAAGTCAGCCCCAGCATTTT. Residues: CASSSGVSQPQHF.

The rearrangement joins TRBV6-1 to TRBJ1-4; no clear D. V lost 7 bases to trimming and J lost 3 bases, with 9 bases between them. This CDR3 has 13 residues. Germline V gene lookup returns CDR1 MNHNS and CDR2 SASEGT. The CDR3 nucleotides read TGTGCCAGCAAGCTCACGGCTAATGAAAAACTGTTTTTT. Translated: CASKLTANEKLFF.

The rearrangement links TRBV19 to TRBJ2-5; the match to TRBD1 covers 9 bases. Germline CDR1 is LNHDA and CDR2 is SQIVND (reference sequence). V lost 5 bases to trimming and J lost 4 bases; unmatched junction nucleotides: 5. This CDR3 has 14 residues. In nucleotides, the CDR3 is TGTGCCAGTAGTCTTGACAGGGGGTTAGAGACCCAGTACTTC. Protein: CASSLDRGLETQYF. Combining the CDR3 with reference TRBV19 and TRBJ2-5 gives the whole variable domain DGGITQSPKYLFRKEGQNVTLSCEQNLNHDAMYWYRQDPGQGLRLIYYSQIVNDFQKGDIAEGYSVSREKKESFPLTVTSAQKNPTAFYLCASSLDRGLETQYFGPGTRLLVL.

This clone was found a few times. This chain uses TRBV7-2 with TRBJ2-5; 9 bases align to TRBD1. The CDR3 loop spans 17 amino acids. The ends lost 4 bases at V and 4 bases at J; junction bases unmatched: 13. CDR1 and CDR2 from the germline V gene are SGHTA and FQGNSA. CDR3 coding DNA: TGTGCCAGCAGCTCCTACGGACAGGGGAATGTGGGAGAGACCCAGTACTTC. Encoded protein: CASSSYGQGNVGETQYF.

The chain uses TRBV7-9 and TRBJ2-5; 14 bases line up with TRBD2. V shed 5 bases and J 4 bases; nucleotides not matched to a gene: 6. Per germline, CDR1 SEHNR and CDR2 FQNEAQ (reference sequence). The CDR3 totals 16 residues. The CDR3 loop reads CASSGGLAGAAETQYF. CDR3 in DNA: TGTGCCAGCAGCGGGGGACTAGCGGGGGCCGCAGAGACCCAGTACTTC.

The J gene is TRBJ1-1, the V gene TRBV5-4, with TRBD1 matching 7 bases. J was trimmed by 3 bases and V by 0 bases; bases with no gene match: 2. The CDR3 length is 14 residues. CDR1 is SGHNT and CDR2 is YYREEE in the germline V gene (reference sequence). The CDR3: CASSLGDRDTEAFF. Written as DNA, the CDR3 is TGTGCCAGCAGCTTGGGGGACAGAGACACTGAAGCTTTCTTT. Filled out from reference TRBV5-4 and TRBJ1-1, the complete variable domain reads ETGVTQSPTHLIKTRGQQVTLRCSSQSGHNTVSWYQQALGQGPQFIFQYYREEENGRGNFPPRFSGLQFPNYSSELNVNALELDDSALYLCASSLGDRDTEAFFGQGTRLTVV.

This chain uses TRBV7-9 with TRBJ1-1, with D unclear. The CDR3 sequence is 13 residues long. Germline V gene sequence: CDR1 SEHNR, CDR2 FQNEAQ (reference sequence). Trimming cost V 5 bases and J 1 base, with 8 bases left between them. The CDR3 is CASSLTQNTEAFF. As DNA, the CDR3 is TGTGCCAGCAGCCTGACACAGAACACTGAAGCTTTCTTT.

The CDR3 bases are TGTGCCAGCAGTGACAAAACTAGCGGGGGGTCCCGGGGACTCTCCTACGAGCAGTACTTC. It codes for CASSDKTSGGSRGLSYEQYF. The chain has TRBV6-1 and TRBJ2-7; TRBD2 agrees at 12 bases. The CDR3 has 20 residues. Trimming at V came to 3 bases and at J to 0 bases, leaving 15 bases not matched to a gene. Germline V lookup: CDR1 MNHNS, CDR2 SASEGT.

The CDR3 DNA is TGTGCCAGCAGCGTAGGTGGGGGAGGGGGGCCCACTGAAGCTTTCTTT. This codes for CASSVGGGGGPTEAFF. The chain is built from TRBV9 and TRBJ1-1; D may be TRBD1 (6 bases). Germline V gene data show CDR1 as SGDLS and CDR2 as YYNGEE. The CDR3 sequence is 16 residues long. V was clipped by 0 bases and J by 4 bases, with 16 bases between them.

The rearrangement uses TRBV18 and TRBJ2-7, with D perhaps TRBD2 (5 bases). This CDR3 has 13 amino acids. Germline V gene sequence: CDR1 KGHSH, CDR2 LQKENI. V was clipped by 2 bases and J by 7 bases, with 12 bases between them. CDR3 sequence (DNA): TGTGCCAGCTCACCAGACCGGGGTAGGGAGCAGTACTTC. It translates to CASSPDRGREQYF.

V gene TRBV18 combines with J gene TRBJ2-3, with TRBD1 as a possible D gene (6 bases). The ends were cut back, 3 bases at V and 3 bases at J, with 13 bases in the middle. The germline gives CDR1 KGHSH, CDR2 LQKENI. This CDR3 spans 15 amino acids. The CDR3 bases are TGTGCCAGCTCACCCCGAGCAGGGGTGACAGATACGCAGTATTTT. Residues: CASSPRAGVTDTQYF.

The rearrangement joins TRBV9 to TRBJ2-1; 14 bases line up with TRBD2. Looked up from germline, CDR1 is SGDLS and CDR2 is YYNGEE. This CDR3 is built from 16 residues. Germline trimming cut 4 bases from V and 12 bases from J; bases unmatched to any gene: 12. CDR3 bases: TGTGCCAGCAGCCCGCAGACGGGACTAGCGGGAGTCGTGCAGTTCTTC. This sequence encodes CASSPQTGLAGVVQFF.

The J gene is TRBJ1-4, the V gene TRBV7-8; D is ambiguous. The CDR3 sequence is 14 residues long. Germline CDR1 reads SGHVS; CDR2 reads FQNEAQ. The V end was cut by 1 base, the J end by 4 bases, with 7 bases between. For the CDR3, the DNA is TGTGCCAGCAGCTTAGGGCAGCGTAATGAAAAACTGTTTTTT. It yields the protein CASSLGQRNEKLFF.

This rearrangement joins TRBV27 to TRBJ2-7, with 7 bases that match TRBD1. Germline V gives CDR1 MNHEY, CDR2 SMNVEV (reference sequence). With 4 bases clipped from V and 2 bases from J, the junction kept 8 bases outside the gene matches. The CDR3 sequence is 15 residues long. The CDR3 is CASSSRQGGTYEQYF. The CDR3 bases are TGTGCCAGCAGTTCAAGACAGGGTGGCACCTACGAGCAGTACTTC.

The V and J genes are TRBV10-3 and TRBJ1-1; no definite D call. Trimming took off 4 bases at V and 1 base at J, with 7 bases between the two ends. The CDR3 runs 13 residues. Germline CDR1 reads ENHRY; CDR2 reads SYGVKD. CDR3 sequence: CAISVVENTEAFF. CDR3 coding DNA: TGTGCCATCAGTGTAGTAGAGAACACTGAAGCTTTCTTT.

In this sample, this clone turned up once. The CDR3 is CASSLLGLAGATQETQYF. CDR3 DNA sequence: TGTGCCAGCAGCTTACTGGGACTAGCGGGGGCCACACAAGAGACCCAGTACTTC. V gene TRBV7-9 combines with J gene TRBJ2-5; 14 nucleotides match TRBD2. V lost 2 bases and J lost 2; bases outside the gene matches: 7. CDR3 size: 18 residues. Looked up from germline, CDR1 is SEHNR and CDR2 is FQNEAQ (reference sequence).

The chain carries TRBV12-2 and TRBJ1-1. TRBV12-2 corresponds to a pseudogene. The length of the CDR3 is 10 residues. For the CDR3, the DNA is TGTGCAAGTCGTTACCTAGTAGTTTTCTTT. Its protein is CASRYLVVFF.

The chain has TRBV19 and TRBJ1-1; no definite D call. The ends were cut back, 5 bases at V and 5 bases at J, with 18 bases in the middle. Germline loops: CDR1 LNHDA, CDR2 SQIVND (reference sequence). CDR3 length: 15 amino acids. This chain's CDR3 is CASSPRTQTKTEAFF. DNA for the CDR3: TGTGCCAGTAGTCCAAGGACTCAAACGAAAACTGAAGCTTTCTTT.